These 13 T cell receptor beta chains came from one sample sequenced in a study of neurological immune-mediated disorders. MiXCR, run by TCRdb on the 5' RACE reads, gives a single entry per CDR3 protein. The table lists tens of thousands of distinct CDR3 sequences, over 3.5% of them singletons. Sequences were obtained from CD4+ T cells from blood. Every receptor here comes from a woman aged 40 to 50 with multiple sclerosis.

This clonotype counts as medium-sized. CDR3 in DNA: TGCGCCAGCAGCTTGACAGGGTGGGCTGAAGCTTTCTTT. Encoded protein: CASSLTGWAEAFF. The rearrangement links TRBV5-1 to TRBJ1-1, with D perhaps TRBD1 (6 bases). This CDR3 region has 13 residues. The germline CDR1 and CDR2 sequences are SGHRS and YFSETQ. V was cut by 1 base and J by 6 bases, with 10 bases left in between. Together with reference TRBV5-1 and TRBJ1-1, the CDR3 gives the full variable domain: KAGVTQTPRYLIKTRGQQVTLSCSPISGHRSVSWYQQTPGQGLQFLFEYFSETQRNKGNFPGRFSGRQFSNSRSEMNVSTLELGDSALYLCASSLTGWAEAFFGQGTRLTVV.

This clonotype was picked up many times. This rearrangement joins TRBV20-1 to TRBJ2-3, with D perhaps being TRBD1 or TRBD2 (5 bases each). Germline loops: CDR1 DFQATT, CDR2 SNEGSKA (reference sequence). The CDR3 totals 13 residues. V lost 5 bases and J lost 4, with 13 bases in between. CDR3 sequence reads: CSARWDVSDTQYF. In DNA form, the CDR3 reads TGCAGTGCTCGATGGGACGTTTCAGATACGCAGTATTTT.

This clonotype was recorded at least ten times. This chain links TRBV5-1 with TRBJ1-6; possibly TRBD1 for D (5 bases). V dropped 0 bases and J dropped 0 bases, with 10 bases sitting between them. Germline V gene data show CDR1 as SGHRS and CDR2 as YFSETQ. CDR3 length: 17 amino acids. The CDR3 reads CASSLGAGSSYNSPLHF. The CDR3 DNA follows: TGCGCCAGCAGCTTGGGGGCAGGGAGCTCCTATAATTCACCCCTCCACTTT.

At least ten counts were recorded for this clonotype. Written as DNA, the CDR3 is TGTGCCAGCAGCCAGACAGGGGTGGATTCACCCCTCCACTTT. This translates into CASSQTGVDSPLHF. This chain connects TRBV12-3 or TRBV12-4 to TRBJ1-6, with TRBD1 matching over 8 bases. This CDR3 spans 14 amino acids. The V and J ends lost 6 bases and 8 bases, in that order; junction bases with no gene match: 6.

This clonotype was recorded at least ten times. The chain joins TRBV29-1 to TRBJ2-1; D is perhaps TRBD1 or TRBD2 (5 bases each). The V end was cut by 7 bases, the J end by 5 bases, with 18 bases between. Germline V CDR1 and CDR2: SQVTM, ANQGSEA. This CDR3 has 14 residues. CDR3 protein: CSASGANADNEQFF. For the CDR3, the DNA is TGCAGCGCCTCCGGGGCTAACGCCGACAATGAGCAGTTCTTC.

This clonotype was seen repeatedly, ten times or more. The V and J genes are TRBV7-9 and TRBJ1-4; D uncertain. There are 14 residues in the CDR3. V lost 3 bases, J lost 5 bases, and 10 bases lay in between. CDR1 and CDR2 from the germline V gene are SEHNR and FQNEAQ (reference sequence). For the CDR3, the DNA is TGTGCCAGCAGCTTCGGCCTGATAAATGAAAAACTGTTTTTT. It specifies CASSFGLINEKLFF.

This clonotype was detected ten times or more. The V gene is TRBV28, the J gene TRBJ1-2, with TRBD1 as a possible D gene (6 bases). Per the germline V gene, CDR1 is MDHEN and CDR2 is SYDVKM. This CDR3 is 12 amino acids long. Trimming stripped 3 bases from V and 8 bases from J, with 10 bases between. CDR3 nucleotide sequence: TGTGCCAGCAGTTTGGCCAGGGGAGGCTACACCTTC. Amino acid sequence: CASSLARGGYTF.

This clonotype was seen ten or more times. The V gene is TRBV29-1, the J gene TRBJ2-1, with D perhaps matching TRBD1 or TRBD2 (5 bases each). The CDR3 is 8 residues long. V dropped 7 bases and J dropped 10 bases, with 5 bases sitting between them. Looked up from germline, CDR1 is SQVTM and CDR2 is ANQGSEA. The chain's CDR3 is CSGGEQFF. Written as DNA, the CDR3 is TGCAGCGGGGGGGAGCAGTTCTTC.

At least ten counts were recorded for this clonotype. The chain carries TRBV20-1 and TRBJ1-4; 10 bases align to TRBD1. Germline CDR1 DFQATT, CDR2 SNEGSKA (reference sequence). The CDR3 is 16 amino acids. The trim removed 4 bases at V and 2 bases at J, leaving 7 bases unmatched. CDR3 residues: CSATSGTGDTNEKLFF. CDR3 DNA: TGCAGTGCTACCTCCGGGACAGGGGACACTAATGAAAAACTGTTTTTT.

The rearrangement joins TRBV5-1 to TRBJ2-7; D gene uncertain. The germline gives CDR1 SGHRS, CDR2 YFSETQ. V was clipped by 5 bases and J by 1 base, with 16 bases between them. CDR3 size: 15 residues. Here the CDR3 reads CASRPSTARSYEQYF. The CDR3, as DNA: TGCGCCAGCAGACCTTCGACGGCAAGGTCCTACGAGCAGTACTTC.

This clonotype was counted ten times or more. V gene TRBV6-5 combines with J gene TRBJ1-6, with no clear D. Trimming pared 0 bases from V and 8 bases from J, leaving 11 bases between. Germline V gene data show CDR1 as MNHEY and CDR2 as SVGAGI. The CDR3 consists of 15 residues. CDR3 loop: CASSYSGERDSPLHF. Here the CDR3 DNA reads TGTGCCAGCAGTTACTCTGGGGAGAGGGATTCACCCCTCCACTTT.

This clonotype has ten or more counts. The CDR3 DNA sequence: TGTGCCAGCAGCTTCAGCAACTATGGCTACACCTTC. It is translated as CASSFSNYGYTF. The rearrangement links TRBV7-6 to TRBJ1-2; the D is unclear. The CDR3 sequence is 12 residues long. The germline V gene encodes CDR1 SGHVS and CDR2 FNYEAQ. V was pared by 3 bases and J by 2 bases, with 4 bases between.

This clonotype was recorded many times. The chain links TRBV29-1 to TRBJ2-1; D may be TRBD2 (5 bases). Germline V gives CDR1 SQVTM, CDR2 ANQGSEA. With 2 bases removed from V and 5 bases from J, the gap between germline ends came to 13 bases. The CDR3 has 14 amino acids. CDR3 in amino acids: CSVELLRGNNEQFF. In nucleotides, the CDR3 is TGCAGCGTTGAACTTCTCCGGGGAAACAATGAGCAGTTCTTC.